These 24 T cell receptor beta chains came from one sample sequenced in a study of neurological immune-mediated disorders. Each CDR3 protein gets one entry after TCRdb re-called the 5' RACE reads with MiXCR. The table records 45,000 to 50,000 distinct CDR3 sequences, under 30% of them present only once. The sample was PBMCs. The origin of the receptors is a woman aged 70-85 years in good health.

This chain uses TRBV13 with TRBJ2-7; D gene ambiguous. Between the trimmed V and J ends, which lost 5 bases and 4 bases, there was a span of 12 bases. This CDR3 has 13 amino acids. Looked up from germline, CDR1 is PRHDT and CDR2 is FYEKMQ (reference sequence). This CDR3 reads CASSPGPQYEQYF. CDR3 sequence (DNA): TGTGCCAGCAGCCCAGGACCCCAGTACGAGCAGTACTTC.

This clonotype was observed at least ten times. The chain links TRBV5-1 to TRBJ2-5, with 7 bases identical to TRBD1. This CDR3 is built from 14 residues. Trimming cost V 4 bases and J 7 bases; bases outside gene matches: 10. Germline assignment: CDR1 SGHRS and CDR2 YFSETQ. The CDR3 sequence is CASSEDRAEGTQYF. CDR3 bases: TGCGCCAGCAGCGAAGACAGGGCCGAAGGGACCCAGTACTTC.

This clonotype appeared many times. The chain couples TRBV5-1 to TRBJ1-5; TRBD1 is a possible D gene (5 bases). The CDR3 is 16 residues long. Trimming took off 8 bases at V and 3 bases at J, with 21 bases between the two ends. Germline V gene sequence: CDR1 SGHRS, CDR2 YFSETQ. The CDR3: CARQRPGDGNNQPQHF. The CDR3 coding sequence is TGCGCCAGACAACGACCCGGGGACGGCAACAATCAGCCCCAGCATTTT.

This clonotype has a count of ten or more. J is TRBJ2-5 and V is TRBV20-1; D not resolved. V was clipped by 2 bases and J by 1 base, with 8 bases between them. The CDR3 has 13 residues. Germline CDR1 reads DFQATT; CDR2 reads SNEGSKA (reference sequence). The DNA for the CDR3 is TGCAGTGCTAGACAGGCGCTCCAAGAGACCCAGTACTTC. Translating gives CSARQALQETQYF.

In its sample, this clonotype was seen many times. The CDR3 sequence is CASSPDRPYEQYF. CDR3 in DNA: TGTGCCAGCAGCCCCGACAGACCCTACGAGCAGTACTTC. The chain employs TRBV7-2 and TRBJ2-7, with D possibly matching TRBD1 (5 bases). Trimming removed 5 bases at V and 2 bases at J, with 10 bases between. This CDR3 is 13 amino acids long. The germline CDR1 and CDR2 sequences are SGHTA and FQGNSA.

This clonotype appeared many times. J is TRBJ2-7 and V is TRBV20-1; 11 nucleotides line up with TRBD2. After removal of 0 bases from V and 7 bases from J, the junction contained 11 bases not matched to a gene. Looked up from germline, CDR1 is DFQATT and CDR2 is SNEGSKA (reference sequence). CDR3 length equals 16 residues. The CDR3 reads CSARDSTSGTLGEQYF. CDR3 in DNA: TGCAGTGCTAGAGATTCGACTAGCGGGACGTTGGGGGAGCAGTACTTC.

This clonotype was observed many times. The J gene is TRBJ2-7, the V gene TRBV25-1; tentatively, D is TRBD2 (5 bases). Germline V gives CDR1 MGHDK, CDR2 SYGVNS. This CDR3 contains 13 residues. V was pared by 3 bases and J by 6 bases, with 12 bases between. CDR3 region: CASSETWESEQYF. CDR3 in DNA: TGTGCCAGCAGTGAGACTTGGGAGAGCGAGCAGTACTTC.

This clonotype was counted many times. The genes are TRBV7-2 and TRBJ2-1; D remains unclear. The CDR3 is 14 amino acids. Germline V gives CDR1 SGHTA, CDR2 FQGNSA. V lost 1 base and J 6 bases, leaving 10 bases between the germline ends. In DNA, the CDR3 is TGTGCCAGCAGCTTAGGGGCAGGCCGCAATGAGCAGTTCTTC. It translates to CASSLGAGRNEQFF.

This clonotype was counted many times. The chain joins TRBV9 to TRBJ1-2; 10 bases fit TRBD1. Germline trimming cut 5 bases from V and 8 bases from J; bases unmatched to any gene: 12. Germline CDR1 reads SGDLS; CDR2 reads YYNGEE. The CDR3 is 15 residues long. The CDR3 DNA is TGTGCCAGCAGACCTTTACCGACAGGGGGCTTAGGCTACACCTTC. Its translation is CASRPLPTGGLGYTF.

The chain has TRBV15 and TRBJ2-4; 9 bases are shared with TRBD2. Germline V gene sequence: CDR1 LNHNV, CDR2 YYDKDF (reference sequence). Trimming cost V 3 bases and J 0 bases; bases outside gene matches: 21. The CDR3 spans 22 residues. The CDR3 sequence is CATSRERWGVAGDPLAKNIQYF. In DNA, the CDR3 is TGTGCCACCAGCAGGGAAAGGTGGGGGGTAGCGGGGGACCCCCTAGCCAAAAACATTCAGTACTTC.

This clonotype was seen many times. The chain has TRBV29-1 and TRBJ2-3; 10 bases fit TRBD2. V gave up 7 bases and J gave up 1 base; unmatched junction bases: 2. This CDR3 is built from 13 residues. Germline V gene lookup returns CDR1 SQVTM and CDR2 ANQGSEA. CDR3 protein: CSAGTSGTDTQYF. The CDR3 bases are TGCAGCGCCGGGACTAGCGGCACAGATACGCAGTATTTT.

V gene TRBV7-3 combines with J gene TRBJ2-2, with D perhaps TRBD1 or TRBD2 (5 bases each). The CDR3 is 13 amino acids. The V and J ends lost 4 bases and 4 bases respectively, with 7 bases between them. The germline CDR1 and CDR2 sequences are SGHTA and FQGTGA. CDR3 residues: CASSSRGTGELFF. Written as DNA, the CDR3 is TGTGCCAGCAGCTCGAGGGGCACCGGGGAGCTGTTTTTT. Complete variable domain (other parts from reference TRBV7-3 and TRBJ2-2): GAGVSQTPSNKVTEKGKYVELRCDPISGHTALYWYRQSLGQGPEFLIYFQGTGAADDSGLPNDRFFAVRPEGSVSTLKIQRTERGDSAVYLCASSSRGTGELFFGEGSRLTVL.

This clonotype has at least ten counts. This chain connects TRBV12-3 or TRBV12-4 to TRBJ2-3; D is undetermined. This CDR3 has 13 amino acids. V was shortened by 3 bases and J by 1 base, with 5 bases between the two germline ends. CDR3 protein: CASSFQGTDTQYF. The CDR3 DNA is TGTGCCAGCAGTTTCCAGGGCACAGATACGCAGTATTTT.

Many counts were recorded for this clonotype. The chain uses TRBV5-1 and TRBJ2-7; tentative D call: TRBD2 (6 bases). This CDR3 has 19 residues. In germline, CDR1 is SGHRS, CDR2 YFSETQ. The V end lost 3 bases, the J end lost 5 bases, and 30 bases lay between the germline ends. The CDR3 region is CASSWVSSLRERHAHEQYF. CDR3 nucleotide sequence: TGCGCCAGCAGCTGGGTTAGTTCTCTCCGGGAGCGCCATGCCCACGAGCAGTACTTC.

This clonotype was counted many times. The chain has TRBV18 and TRBJ1-3; the D is unclear. Between the trimmed V and J ends, which lost 4 bases and 7 bases, there was a span of 11 bases. CDR3 length equals 13 residues. Germline assignment: CDR1 KGHSH and CDR2 LQKENI. The CDR3 is CASSREVWNTIYF. The CDR3 DNA is TGTGCCAGCTCACGAGAAGTTTGGAACACCATATATTTT.

This clonotype was detected ten times or more. Relative to the germline gene, one junction end is altered; a read error may explain this. The chain recombines TRBV7-2 with TRBJ2-7; 12 positions agree with TRBD2. The CDR3 sequence is 13 residues long. The germline gives CDR1 SGHTA, CDR2 FQGNSA. The CDR3 DNA is TGTGCCAGCAGCGCGACTAGCGGGAGCGGAATCCACTTC. Protein product: CASSATSGSGIHF.

This clonotype showed up many times. The chain combines TRBV25-1 with TRBJ2-3; D uncertain. The CDR3 is 14 amino acids. Germline CDR1 MGHDK, CDR2 SYGVNS. Trimming left V 4 bases short and J 0 bases short, with 8 bases between. CDR3 bases: TGTGCCAGCAGTGGTGGCGTCAGCACAGATACGCAGTATTTT. Protein: CASSGGVSTDTQYF.

This clonotype was counted many times. This chain joins TRBV20-1 and TRBJ2-1; 8 bases are shared with TRBD2. The CDR3 is made up of 13 amino acids. Germline CDR1 and CDR2: DFQATT and SNEGSKA (reference sequence). Here the CDR3 DNA reads TGCAGCGGGAATACTCCCCCGGGAGGGACACAGTTCTTC. This gives the protein CSGNTPPGGTQFF.

Many counts were recorded for this clonotype. The chain recombines TRBV10-3 with TRBJ2-3, with D maybe TRBD1 (5 bases). Trimming pared 5 bases from V and 5 bases from J, leaving 8 bases between. CDR1 is ENHRY, CDR2 SYGVKD, per germline. This CDR3 comprises 12 residues. The CDR3 reads CAISSQGDTQYF. The CDR3 nucleotides read TGTGCCATCAGTTCCCAGGGAGATACGCAGTATTTT.

V and J are TRBV7-9 and TRBJ2-5; D might be TRBD2 (6 bases). CDR1 and CDR2 from the germline V gene are SEHNR and FQNEAQ (reference sequence). The CDR3 sequence is 13 residues long. V lost 5 bases to trimming and J lost 7 bases, with 14 bases between them. In nucleotides, the CDR3 is TGTGCCAGCAGCCCCGACCAGGGAGGGACCCAGTACTTC. This encodes CASSPDQGGTQYF.

The genes are TRBV18 and TRBJ1-1; 8 bases agree with TRBD1. The CDR3 sequence is 15 residues long. The ends lost 3 bases at V and 5 bases at J; junction bases unmatched: 8. CDR1 and CDR2 (germline): KGHSH, LQKENI. The CDR3 here is CASSPDQGAGTEAFF. CDR3 nucleotide sequence: TGTGCCAGCTCACCGGACCAGGGGGCGGGGACTGAAGCTTTCTTT.

This clonotype was picked up many times. The J gene is TRBJ2-3, the V gene TRBV20-1, with 9 bases that match TRBD2. With V trimmed by 6 bases and J by 1 base, 11 bases remained unmatched. The CDR3 is 16 amino acids. Germline V gene sequence: CDR1 DFQATT, CDR2 SNEGSKA (reference sequence). CDR3 in amino acids: CSAGGGRADGTDTQYF. The CDR3 coding sequence is TGCAGTGCGGGGGGCGGGAGGGCCGATGGCACAGATACGCAGTATTTT.

This clonotype showed up many times. V gene TRBV29-1 combines with J gene TRBJ1-2, with TRBD1 identical over 9 bases. CDR1 SQVTM and CDR2 ANQGSEA come from the germline V gene. The CDR3 runs 14 residues. Germline trimming cut 6 bases from V and 4 bases from J; bases unmatched to any gene: 9. In DNA form, the CDR3 reads TGCAGCGTCAAGACAGGGGGAGGACCCTATGGCTACACCTTC. It yields the protein CSVKTGGGPYGYTF. Based on the CDR3 plus reference TRBV29-1 and TRBJ1-2, the full variable domain is SAVISQKPSRDICQRGTSLTIQCQVDSQVTMMFWYRQQPGQSLTLIATANQGSEATYESGFVIDKFPISRPNLTFSTLTVSNMSPEDSSIYLCSVKTGGGPYGYTFGSGTRLTVV.

This clonotype was counted at least ten times. The chain couples TRBV20-1 to TRBJ2-1; 12 nucleotides match TRBD2. Losses at the gene ends were 4 bases for V and 4 bases for J; bases not matched to a gene: 2. Germline CDR1 is DFQATT and CDR2 is SNEGSKA (reference sequence). The CDR3 runs to 14 residues. The DNA of the CDR3 is TGCAGTGCTATGGGACTAGCGGGTTACAATGAGCAGTTCTTC. Protein sequence: CSAMGLAGYNEQFF.